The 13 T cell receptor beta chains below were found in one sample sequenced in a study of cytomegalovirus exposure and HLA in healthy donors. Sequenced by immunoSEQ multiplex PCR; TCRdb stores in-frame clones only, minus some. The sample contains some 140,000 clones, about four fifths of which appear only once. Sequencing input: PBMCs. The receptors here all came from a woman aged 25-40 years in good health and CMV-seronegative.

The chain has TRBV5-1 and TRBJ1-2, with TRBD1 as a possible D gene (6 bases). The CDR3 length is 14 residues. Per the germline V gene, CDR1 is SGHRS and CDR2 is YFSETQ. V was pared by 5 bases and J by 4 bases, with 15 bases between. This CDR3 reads CASSQGGGAYGYTF. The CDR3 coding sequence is TGCGCCAGCAGTCAAGGTGGGGGGGCCTATGGCTACACCTTC.

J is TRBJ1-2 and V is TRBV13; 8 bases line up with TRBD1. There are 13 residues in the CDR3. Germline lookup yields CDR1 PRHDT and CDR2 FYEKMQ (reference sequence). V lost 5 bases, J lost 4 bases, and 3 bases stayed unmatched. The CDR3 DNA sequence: TGTGCCAGCAGCCAAGGACAGGGCTATGGCTACACCTTC. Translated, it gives CASSQGQGYGYTF.

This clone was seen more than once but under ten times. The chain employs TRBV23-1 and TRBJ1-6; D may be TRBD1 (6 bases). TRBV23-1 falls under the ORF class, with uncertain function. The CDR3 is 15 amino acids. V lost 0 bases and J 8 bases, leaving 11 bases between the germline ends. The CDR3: CASSQSSGVDSPLHF. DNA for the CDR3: TGCGCCAGCAGTCAATCCTCAGGGGTGGATTCACCCCTCCACTTT.

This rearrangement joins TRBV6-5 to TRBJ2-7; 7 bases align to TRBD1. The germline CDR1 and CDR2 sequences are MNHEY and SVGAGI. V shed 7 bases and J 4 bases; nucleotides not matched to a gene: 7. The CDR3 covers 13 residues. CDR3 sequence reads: CASNKGASYEQYF. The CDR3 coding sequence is TGTGCCAGCAATAAGGGGGCCTCTTACGAGCAGTACTTC.

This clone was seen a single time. The CDR3 protein is CASSREADTDTQYF. The DNA of the CDR3 is TGTGCCAGCAGCAGGGAGGCGGACACAGATACGCAGTATTTT. V usage is TRBV11-3 and J usage is TRBJ2-3, with D maybe TRBD2 (6 bases). The CDR3 is made up of 14 amino acids. Per the germline V gene, CDR1 is SGHNT and CDR2 is YENEEA. V lost 5 bases to trimming and J lost 2 bases, with 11 bases between them.

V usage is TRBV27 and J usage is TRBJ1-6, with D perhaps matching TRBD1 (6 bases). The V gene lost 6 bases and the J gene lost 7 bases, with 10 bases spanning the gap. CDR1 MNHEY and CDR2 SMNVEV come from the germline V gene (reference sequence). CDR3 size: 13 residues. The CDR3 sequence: CASSPQGNSPLHF. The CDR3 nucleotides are TGTGCCAGCAGCCCGCAGGGGAATTCACCCCTCCACTTT.

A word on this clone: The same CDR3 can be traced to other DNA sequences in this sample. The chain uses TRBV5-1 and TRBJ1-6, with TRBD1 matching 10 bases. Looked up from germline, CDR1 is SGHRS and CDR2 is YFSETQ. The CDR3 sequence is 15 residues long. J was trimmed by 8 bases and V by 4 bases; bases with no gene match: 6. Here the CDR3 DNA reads TGCGCCAGCAGCCTGGGGACAGGGGAATATTCACCCCTCCACTTT. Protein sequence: CASSLGTGEYSPLHF.

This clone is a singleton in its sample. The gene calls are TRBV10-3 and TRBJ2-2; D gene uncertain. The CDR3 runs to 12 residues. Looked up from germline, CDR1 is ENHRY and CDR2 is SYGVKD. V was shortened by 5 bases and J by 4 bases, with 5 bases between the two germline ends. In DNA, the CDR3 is TGTGCCATCAGTACAGCCACCGGGGAGCTGTTTTTT. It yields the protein CAISTATGELFF.

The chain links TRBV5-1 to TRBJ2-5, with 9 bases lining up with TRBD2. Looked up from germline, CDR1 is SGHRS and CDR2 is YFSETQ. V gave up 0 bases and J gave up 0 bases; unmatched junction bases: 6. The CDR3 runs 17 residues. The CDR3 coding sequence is TGCGCCAGCAGCTTGGGAGCGGGGGGACCGTACCAAGAGACCCAGTACTTC. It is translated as CASSLGAGGPYQETQYF.

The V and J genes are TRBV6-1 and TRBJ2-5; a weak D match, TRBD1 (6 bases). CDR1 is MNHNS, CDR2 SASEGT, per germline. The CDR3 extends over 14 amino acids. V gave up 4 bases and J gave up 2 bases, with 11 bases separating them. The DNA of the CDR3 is TGTGCCAGCAGTGTAGGGCAGGGGCAAGAGACCCAGTACTTC. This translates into CASSVGQGQETQYF.

CDR3: CASSQTGQGRELFF. The CDR3 region has the DNA TGTGCCAGCTCACAAACGGGACAGGGCCGGGAGCTGTTTTTT. The chain has TRBV18 and TRBJ2-2; 9 bases are a match to TRBD1. Germline CDR1 reads KGHSH; CDR2 reads LQKENI. J lost 9 bases, V lost 4 bases, and 6 bases had no gene match. This CDR3 is built from 14 residues.

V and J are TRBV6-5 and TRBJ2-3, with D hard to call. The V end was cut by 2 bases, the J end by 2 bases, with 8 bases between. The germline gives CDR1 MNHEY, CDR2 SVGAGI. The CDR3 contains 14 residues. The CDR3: CASSYEAVTDTQYF. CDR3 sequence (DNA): TGTGCCAGCAGTTACGAGGCAGTCACAGATACGCAGTATTTT.

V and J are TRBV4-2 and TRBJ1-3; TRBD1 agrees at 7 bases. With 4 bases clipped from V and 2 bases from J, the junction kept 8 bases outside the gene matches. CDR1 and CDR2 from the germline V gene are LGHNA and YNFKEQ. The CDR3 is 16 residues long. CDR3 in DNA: TGTGCCAGCAGCCTAGGCACAGGGGTAGCTGGAAACACCATATATTTT. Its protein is CASSLGTGVAGNTIYF.